This T cell receptor (beta chain) was recovered during a study of molecular identifiers for immune sequencing clone quantification (dated by TCRdb to 2016 to 2019). For context, the study as a whole: In a replicate experiment, RNA from roughly 20,000 or 100,000 naive CD8 T cells was split into five aliquots, four of which were sequenced. The study was a methods study using CD8 T cells to benchmark molecular-identifier clustering-based TCR repertoire sequencing (MIDCIRS) and TCR RNA copy counting. Paper-wide results and their limitations: Identical TCR molecules sharing a barcode could cause highly expanded clone sizes to be underestimated. Spiked-in Jurkat TCR RNA equivalent to a single cell was reported to be detectable even among approximately 1 million naive CD8 T cells. When barcode sub-clustering was omitted, TCR diversity was inflated by chimeric consensus sequences, with chimeras reaching as high as 47%. Modeling indicated approximately 3.1 TCR RNA copies recovered per cell, compared with about 10 by digital PCR, which implies a capture efficiency of approximately 30%. In CMV-specific effector cells, clones with more than 20 RNA copies contained over 97% of molecules, whereas in naive cells such clones contained under 1% of molecules. Naive libraries contained spiked-in Jurkat TCR RNA (approximately 10 copies' worth), which is not part of the donor repertoire.

Including cysteine and phenylalanine, the CDR3 has 16 amino acids. Only the CDR3 portion is preserved as DNA: 48 bases, with reading frame beginning at the first base. The germline V gene (reference sequence) provides CDR1 LNHNV and CDR2 YYDKDF. Deletion took 0 bases off V and 4 bases off J, with a span of 13 bases between the germline ends. This clonotype was seen only a few times. Its antigen has not been determined. Base qualities are not recorded, but no much larger clone differs from it by a single base. Libraries came from PCR. The instrument was an Illumina HiSeq 4000. Bulk TCR libraries were made following a previously described method, with the TCR primers given in Table S5. Purification of total RNA was performed with the Qiagen AllPrep DNA/RNA kit. Before analysis, reads from multiple sequencing runs of the same library were pooled. The study's own analysis went as follows. Only reads with exact TCR constant sequence were kept, trimmed to 150 nt, and grouped by their 12-nt molecular barcodes. Reads in each barcode group were sub-clustered using a 15% Levenshtein threshold, and a quality-weighted consensus sequence was built for each RNA molecule. Non-functional sequences were filtered out, along with any lower-count sequence sitting one edit away from another sequence. Based on a fit of two negative binomial distributions, barcode sub-clusters having less than 20% of the maximum read count were discarded. Using fastp trimming at Q25 and MiXCR clonotype assembly, TCRdb reanalyzed the public sequencing data and kept in-frame beta chains. One record per CDR3 amino acid sequence lists the most common genes and DNA. The V and J calls, along with clone size, are taken from TCRdb and not from the paper's own processing. This sample holds about 640,000 distinct CDR3 sequences; about 20% were observed only once. Together, the top ten hold 0.85% of the sample.

Libraries of naive CD8 T cells were built from anywhere between about 19,000 and 1,100,000 sorted cells, with 10%, 30% or 50% of the purified RNA used. Naive CD8 T cells were FACS-sorted as CD8+CD4-CCR7+CD45RA+ on a BD FACSAria II into RLT Plus buffer. Detection sensitivity was tested by spiking Jurkat RNA equal to about 10 TCR copies' worth into samples containing 20,000-1,000,000 naive CD8 T cells. Enrichment of CD8 T cells was done with RosetteSep CD8+ T Cell Enrichment Cocktail plus Ficoll-Paque, and ACK red cell lysis came afterward. The chain was built from TRBV15 and TRBJ1-3, and possibly TRBD1, on 5 matching bases. The source of this sequence is a human donor in good health. Some libraries in this study had Jurkat cell RNA spiked in. Input material: naive CD8+ T cells from blood, with Jurkat cell RNA spiked in. The sample's cell subset or site label, decoded: FACS-sorted CD8+CD4-CCR7+CD45RA+ naive T cells. The DNA is TGTGCCACCAGCAGAGATCAGACAGCGGTCGGAAACACCATATATTTT. This codes for CATSRDQTAVGNTIYF.